Sequencing of this T cell receptor (beta chain) was carried out in a study of blood T cell repertoires in COVID-19. About the research overall: COVID-19 samples, acute and convalescent, were from the United States, Italy and Spain.

This CDR3 contains 13 residues. V shed 7 bases and J shed 7 bases, with 11 bases lying between them. Per the germline V gene, CDR1 is MDHEN and CDR2 is SYDVKM. Enrolment of Seattle patients took place during active infection, and they were followed longitudinally. Authors' methods: From reference gene primer amplification, estimates of nucleated cell counts were derived. Sequencing used immunoSEQ multiplex PCR; TCRdb keeps in-frame clones, though not all of them. That table supplies the V and J calls and clone size; D and trimming were determined from the DNA. The profile shows around 310,000 clones, roughly 89% of them singletons.

The V gene is TRBV28, the J gene TRBJ1-6, with D perhaps TRBD1 (5 bases). Sequences were obtained from peripheral blood. The source of this sequence is a woman aged 40 to 50 with COVID-19, enrolled during active disease. The CDR3 loop reads CASKEGFNSPLHF. CDR3 nucleotides: TGTGCCAGCAAGGAGGGGTTCAATTCACCCCTCCACTTT. The full variable domain, completed using reference TRBV28 and TRBJ1-6, is DVKVTQSSRYLVKRTGEKVFLECVQDMDHENMFWYRQDPGLGLRLIYFSYDVKMKEKGDIPEGYSVSREKKERFSLILESASTNQTSMYLCASKEGFNSPLHFGNGTRLTVT.